This T cell receptor beta chain appears in the sequencing data of a study of shared clonotypes between healthy human individuals. As for the study in general: CD8 memory received one plate per donor, CD8 naive two, CD4 memory three and CD4 naive three.

Germline V lookup: CDR1 MNHNS, CDR2 SASEGT. V was pared by 3 bases and J by 0 bases, with 14 bases between. There are 16 residues in the CDR3. The assay was immunoSEQ multiplex PCR, and TCRdb's table has in-frame clones only and misses some. The sample gives around 2,000,000 clones, just over 90% of which show up once; under 2% is in the top ten. CD8 cells classed as naive were CD45RO-negative and positively selected for CCR7, excluding terminally differentiated effector memory CD45RA+ cells. Material for sequencing was naive CD8+ T cells from PBMCs. The receptor comes from a man in his late teens or twenties in good health. Some clones in this sample may be carry-over from other donors' samples. This rearrangement joins TRBV6-1 to TRBJ1-2, with no clear D. The CDR3 DNA follows: TGTGCCAGCAGTGAGAACGCGCGGGCCCCTAACTATGGCTACACCTTC. Translating it yields CASSENARAPNYGYTF.